The clone carrying this T cell receptor (beta chain) came up once. Its target is not known. Germline V gives CDR1 MDHEN, CDR2 SYDVKM. V lost 5 bases and J 4 bases, leaving 21 bases between the germline ends. The CDR3 sequence is 16 residues long. The record originates from a study of identifying expanded T cells in peripheral blood. Whole-study results and caveats: Clone count variance between approximately two-week samples rose with total template count. Over two and four weeks, about 15 and 19 clones changed, versus 1.2 between replicates.

Assay: immunoSEQ multiplex PCR; the TCRdb copy retains only in-frame clones and omits some. The table includes 95,000 to 100,000 clones, around 88% detected once. Healthy donors had no documented immune events, such as infections, while sampled. The TCR was taken from a person aged 18 to 70 in good health. The chain is built from TRBV28 and TRBJ2-7; D is unclear. Sequenced input: blood. CDR3 in DNA: TGTGCCAGCAGTGCCGGACGGACCTCCTCTCATTACGAGCAGTACTTC. The encoded protein is CASSAGRTSSHYEQYF.